The 16 T cell receptor beta chains listed next were all sequenced from one sample in a study of T cell changes during pregnancy in multiple sclerosis. Using immunoSEQ multiplex PCR, the repertoire was profiled, and TCRdb retains in-frame clones only, with some absent. The top ten hold 4% to 5.5% of the sample, which has tens of thousands of clones, approximately 91% seen once. This specimen was peripheral blood, taken in the second trimester of pregnancy. These receptors originate from a female donor in good health, enrolled as a control in a pregnancy study.

This chain connects TRBV4-2 to TRBJ2-7, with D possibly being TRBD1 (6 bases). This CDR3 comprises 13 residues. The V end was cut by 5 bases, the J end by 2 bases, with 10 bases between. Germline V gives CDR1 LGHNA, CDR2 YNFKEQ. This CDR3 is CASSYGTTYEQYF. The CDR3 bases are TGTGCCAGCAGCTATGGGACAACCTACGAGCAGTACTTC.

The table lists this clone with a few counts. The CDR3 spells CASSLLSGGRTEAFF. CDR3 coding DNA: TGTGCCAGCAGCTTACTATCAGGGGGAAGGACTGAAGCTTTCTTT. The chain couples TRBV7-8 to TRBJ1-1, with 7 bases that match TRBD1. Trimming took 2 bases from V and 5 from J; bases not matched to a gene: 8. The CDR3 has 15 residues. CDR1 and CDR2 (germline): SGHVS, FQNEAQ.

This sequence joins TRBV6-1 and TRBJ1-2, with a weak D call TRBD1 (5 bases). The germline V and J ends were trimmed by 4 bases and 6 bases, with 18 bases remaining between them. This CDR3 is 15 amino acids long. Per the germline V gene, CDR1 is MNHNS and CDR2 is SASEGT. The CDR3 here is CASSAGGARGNGYTF. Here the CDR3 DNA reads TGTGCCAGCAGTGCAGGAGGGGCACGGGGCAATGGCTACACCTTC.

This chain uses TRBV5-1 with TRBJ2-5, with D possibly matching TRBD1 (5 bases). The DNA matches TRBJ2-7 better at its end, which makes the J call doubtful. The CDR3 covers 15 residues. The germline CDR1 and CDR2 sequences are SGHRS and YFSETQ. The CDR3 reads CASSPLDTLSYEQYF. As DNA, the CDR3 is TGCGCCAGCAGCCCGTTGGACACCCTTTCCTACGAGCAGTACTTC.

The chain has TRBV10-1 and TRBJ2-5, with D perhaps matching TRBD1 (6 bases). The V end lost 4 bases, the J end lost 1 base, and 7 bases lay between the germline ends. The CDR3 has 13 residues. CDR1 WNHNN and CDR2 SYGVQD come from the germline V gene (reference sequence). CDR3 in amino acids: CASSGQVQETQYF. The CDR3 DNA follows: TGCGCCAGCAGTGGACAGGTCCAAGAGACCCAGTACTTC.

The chain couples TRBV4-1 to TRBJ1-1, with D maybe TRBD1 (5 bases). This CDR3 has 15 amino acids. Trimming cost V 2 bases and J 4 bases, with 14 bases left between them. Germline lookup yields CDR1 MGHRA and CDR2 YSYEKL. CDR3 in amino acids: CASSQQGGLGTEAFF. The CDR3 nucleotides are TGCGCCAGCAGCCAACAGGGAGGCCTGGGCACTGAAGCTTTCTTT.

The chain employs TRBV30 and TRBJ1-1, with 10 bases fitting TRBD1. This CDR3 is 15 amino acids long. Germline trimming cut 4 bases from V and 1 base from J; bases unmatched to any gene: 6. Germline CDR1 reads GTSNPN; CDR2 reads SVGIG (reference sequence). The CDR3 nucleotides read TGTGCCTGGAAAGGCGGGACAGGGGCGAACACTGAAGCTTTCTTT. It encodes CAWKGGTGANTEAFF.

The gene calls are TRBV15 and TRBJ2-7; D uncertain. V was clipped by 1 base and J by 3 bases, with 13 bases between them. CDR3 length equals 15 residues. Germline V gives CDR1 LNHNV, CDR2 YYDKDF (reference sequence). The CDR3 DNA is TGTGCCACCAGCAGAGTGTTTGGCGGAAGCTACGAGCAGTACTTC. Translating it yields CATSRVFGGSYEQYF.

This chain uses TRBV6-1 with TRBJ2-3, with 11 bases lining up with TRBD2. Germline loops: CDR1 MNHNS, CDR2 SASEGT. The CDR3 is 15 amino acids. The junction had 7 bases not matched to a gene; V was cut back by 7 bases and J by 4 bases. CDR3: CASTPGTSGADTQYF. DNA of the CDR3: TGTGCCAGCACCCCCGGGACTAGCGGAGCAGATACGCAGTATTTT.

V gene TRBV11-2 combines with J gene TRBJ2-5; possibly TRBD2 for D (7 bases). V was trimmed by 5 bases and J by 5 bases, leaving 12 bases between them. Germline loops: CDR1 SGHAT, CDR2 FQNNGV. This CDR3 is built from 13 residues. CDR3: CASSPGGLETQYF. The CDR3 DNA reads TGTGCCAGCAGCCCCGGGGGGCTCGAGACCCAGTACTTC.

The chain uses TRBV4-3 and TRBJ2-1, with TRBD2 identical over 14 bases. The CDR3 is made up of 19 amino acids. Germline lookup yields CDR1 LGHNA and CDR2 YSLEER. Trimming cost V 1 base and J 0 bases; bases outside gene matches: 5. The CDR3, as DNA: TGCGCCAGCAGCCAAGGGACTAGCGGGGGGCTTCCCTCCTACAATGAGCAGTTCTTC. Translation gives CASSQGTSGGLPSYNEQFF.

V is TRBV18 and J is TRBJ2-7; tentative D call: TRBD1 (5 bases). Trimming shortened V by 1 base and J by 6 bases, and 13 bases separated the two germline ends. Germline CDR1 KGHSH, CDR2 LQKENI. The CDR3 contains 14 residues. CDR3 residues: CASSPLDSNGEQYF. CDR3 in DNA: TGTGCCAGCTCACCACTTGACAGTAATGGCGAGCAGTACTTC.

The CDR3 loop is CASSSGVPGELFF. Written as DNA, the CDR3 is TGTGCCAGTAGTAGCGGGGTGCCCGGGGAGCTGTTTTTT. The genes are TRBV19 and TRBJ2-2; the D gene is possibly TRBD2 (6 bases). V shed 4 bases and J shed 6 bases, with 9 bases lying between them. The length of the CDR3 is 13 residues. CDR1 and CDR2 from the germline V gene are LNHDA and SQIVND (reference sequence).

This sequence joins TRBV18 and TRBJ2-7; 11 bases map to TRBD2. The CDR3 is 16 residues long. Germline V lookup: CDR1 KGHSH, CDR2 LQKENI. V shed 4 bases and J 5 bases; nucleotides not matched to a gene: 10. The CDR3 region is CASSLFKLAGVDEQYF. DNA for the CDR3: TGTGCCAGCTCACTCTTTAAACTAGCGGGGGTTGACGAGCAGTACTTC.

The chain carries TRBV5-1 and TRBJ1-2, with 8 bases fitting TRBD1. V trimming: 0 bases; J trimming: 3 bases; junction bases outside the gene matches: 13. Germline V gene data show CDR1 as SGHRS and CDR2 as YFSETQ. This CDR3 has 18 residues. CDR3 DNA: TGCGCCAGCAGCTTGGCGGAGGGACAGGCTCTAGGAGACTATGGCTACACCTTC. It codes for CASSLAEGQALGDYGYTF.

This clone was observed once. The rearrangement links TRBV6-4 to TRBJ1-1, with a tentative D call TRBD1 (5 bases). Germline values: CDR1 MRHNA, CDR2 SNTAGT. The germline V and J ends were trimmed by 4 bases and 4 bases, with 16 bases remaining between them. The CDR3 totals 15 residues. CDR3 region: CASSAGSGQPTEAFF. In nucleotides, the CDR3 is TGTGCCAGCAGTGCAGGGTCGGGTCAACCCACTGAAGCTTTCTTT.